A selection of T cell receptor beta chains follows, all from one sample in a study of blood T cell repertoires in COVID-19. Assay used: immunoSEQ multiplex PCR; TCRdb lists only in-frame clones, some missing. The profile shows around 240,000 clones, about 83% of them singletons. Sequenced sample: peripheral blood. The receptors originated from a woman in her forties or fifties with acute or convalescent COVID-19. CDR3s include the opening cysteine and the closing phenylalanine or tryptophan. D genes are given only for firm matches. The size of a clone is reported for some rows only, either as once, few or many, or as a class for expanded clones.

J gene: TRBJ1-1; V gene: TRBV24-1; clone size: few; D gene: -; CDR3 protein: CATSGEGTGLNTEAFF; CDR3 DNA: TGTGCCACCAGTGGGGAGGGAACAGGGTTGAACACTGAAGCTTTCTTT
J gene: TRBJ2-7; V gene: TRBV28; clone size: -; D gene: -; CDR3 protein: CASTSGYTYEQYF; CDR3 DNA: TGTGCCAGCACTTCCGGGTATACCTACGAGCAGTACTTC
J gene: TRBJ2-3; V gene: TRBV6-5; clone size: -; D gene: TRBD2; CDR3 protein: CAGTLAGDVTDTQYF; CDR3 DNA: TGTGCCGGAACACTAGCGGGAGACGTCACAGATACGCAGTATTTT
J gene: TRBJ2-4; V gene: TRBV6-1; clone size: -; D gene: -; CDR3 protein: CASSESPGAGAFQYF; CDR3 DNA: TGTGCCAGCAGTGAATCCCCGGGAGCCGGGGCCTTTCAGTACTTC
J gene: TRBJ2-3; V gene: TRBV3-1/TRBV3-2; clone size: -; D gene: -; CDR3 protein: CASSQDFADTQYF; CDR3 DNA: TGTGCCAGCAGCCAAGATTTCGCAGATACGCAGTATTTT
J gene: TRBJ1-1; V gene: TRBV18; clone size: -; D gene: -; CDR3 protein: CASSQKGGTNTEAFF; CDR3 DNA: TGTGCCAGCTCACAAAAGGGAGGTACAAACACTGAAGCTTTCTTT
J gene: TRBJ1-3; V gene: TRBV4-2; clone size: -; D gene: -; CDR3 protein: CASSQARRDHRSGNTIYF; CDR3 DNA: TGTGCCAGCAGCCAGGCACGGAGGGACCACCGCTCTGGAAACACCATATATTTT
J gene: TRBJ2-7; V gene: TRBV18; clone size: -; D gene: TRBD1; CDR3 protein: CASSRQGADEQYF; CDR3 DNA: TGTGCCAGCTCACGACAGGGGGCCGACGAGCAGTACTTC
J gene: TRBJ2-7; V gene: TRBV6-6; clone size: few; D gene: TRBD2; CDR3 protein: CASRKGLAGVEQYF; CDR3 DNA: TGTGCCAGCAGGAAGGGACTAGCGGGAGTCGAGCAGTACTTC
J gene: TRBJ2-3; V gene: TRBV29-1; clone size: -; D gene: TRBD2; CDR3 protein: CSVEDQGSGYTQYF; CDR3 DNA: TGCAGCGTTGAAGATCAAGGTAGCGGGTATACGCAGTATTTT
J gene: TRBJ1-1; V gene: TRBV3-1/TRBV3-2; clone size: -; D gene: -; CDR3 protein: CASSRGQTTEAFF; CDR3 DNA: TGTGCCAGCAGCCGTGGACAGACCACTGAAGCTTTCTTT
J gene: TRBJ2-3; V gene: TRBV7-2; clone size: -; D gene: TRBD1; CDR3 protein: CASSLGGGGSTDTQYF; CDR3 DNA: TGTGCCAGCAGCTTAGGAGGGGGCGGAAGCACAGATACGCAGTATTTT
J gene: TRBJ2-3; V gene: TRBV4-2; clone size: -; D gene: -; CDR3 protein: CASSRERFADTQYF; CDR3 DNA: TGTGCCAGCAGCCGCGAGAGGTTCGCAGATACGCAGTATTTT
J gene: TRBJ2-2; V gene: TRBV5-1; clone size: -; D gene: -; CDR3 protein: CASSLDGANTGELFF; CDR3 DNA: TGCGCCAGCAGCTTGGACGGGGCGAACACCGGGGAGCTGTTTTTT
J gene: TRBJ2-1; V gene: TRBV24-1; clone size: -; D gene: TRBD1; CDR3 protein: CATSAYGTGDWEQFF; CDR3 DNA: TGTGCCACCAGCGCCTACGGGACAGGGGATTGGGAGCAGTTCTTC
J gene: TRBJ2-2; V gene: TRBV6-1; clone size: -; D gene: -; CDR3 protein: CASSESRGATGELFF; CDR3 DNA: TGTGCCAGCAGTGAAAGTCGGGGGGCCACCGGGGAGCTGTTTTTT
J gene: TRBJ1-6; V gene: TRBV5-6; clone size: -; D gene: TRBD1; CDR3 protein: CASSYSGTGRDSPLHF; CDR3 DNA: TGTGCCAGCAGCTACTCCGGGACAGGACGGGATTCACCCCTCCACTTT
J gene: TRBJ2-3; V gene: TRBV19; clone size: once; D gene: TRBD2; CDR3 protein: CASNSGGLTDTQYF; CDR3 DNA: TGTGCCTCAAATAGCGGGGGCCTTACAGATACGCAGTATTTT
J gene: TRBJ2-1; V gene: TRBV2; clone size: few; D gene: TRBD2; CDR3 protein: CASYRPSGGSRFEQFF; CDR3 DNA: TGTGCCAGCTACCGACCTAGCGGGGGAAGTAGATTTGAGCAGTTCTTC
J gene: TRBJ1-3; V gene: TRBV10-3; clone size: -; D gene: TRBD1; CDR3 protein: CAITDRDRSGNTIYF; CDR3 DNA: TGTGCCATCACGGACCGGGACAGGTCTGGAAACACCATATATTTT
J gene: TRBJ2-3; V gene: TRBV5-1; clone size: -; D gene: -; CDR3 protein: CASSSEGAEDTQYF; CDR3 DNA: TGCGCCAGCAGCTCGGAGGGGGCTGAAGATACGCAGTATTTT
J gene: TRBJ2-5; V gene: TRBV12-3/TRBV12-4; clone size: -; D gene: TRBD1; CDR3 protein: CASSPGQRETQYF; CDR3 DNA: TGTGCCAGCAGTCCGGGACAGAGAGAGACCCAGTACTTC
J gene: TRBJ2-3; V gene: TRBV4-2; clone size: -; D gene: TRBD2; CDR3 protein: CASSQLSGGGGTDTQYF; CDR3 DNA: TGTGCCAGCAGCCAATTATCTGGGGGGGGTGGCACAGATACGCAGTATTTT
J gene: TRBJ2-2; V gene: TRBV7-9; clone size: -; D gene: -; CDR3 protein: CASSFSEGELFF; CDR3 DNA: TGTGCCAGCAGCTTTAGTGAGGGGGAGCTGTTTTTT
J gene: TRBJ2-1; V gene: TRBV6-5; clone size: -; D gene: -; CDR3 protein: CASRGGAGPYNEQFF; CDR3 DNA: TGTGCCAGCAGGGGGGGGGCAGGACCCTACAATGAGCAGTTCTTC
J gene: TRBJ1-5; V gene: TRBV6-6; clone size: -; D gene: TRBD1; CDR3 protein: CASSPGTGGFQPQHF; CDR3 DNA: TGTGCCAGCAGTCCCGGGACAGGGGGTTTTCAGCCCCAGCATTTT
J gene: TRBJ2-2; V gene: TRBV24-1; clone size: -; D gene: TRBD2; CDR3 protein: CATSALAGDRELFF; CDR3 DNA: TGTGCCACCAGCGCACTAGCGGGAGACAGGGAGCTGTTTTTT
J gene: TRBJ2-2; V gene: TRBV28; clone size: -; D gene: -; CDR3 protein: CASTSGPGELFF; CDR3 DNA: TGTGCCAGCACCTCAGGGCCCGGGGAGCTGTTTTTT
J gene: TRBJ2-1; V gene: TRBV25-1; clone size: -; D gene: TRBD1; CDR3 protein: CASSTAGTGREQFF; CDR3 DNA: TGTGCCAGCAGCACCGCCGGGACAGGGAGGGAGCAGTTCTTC
J gene: TRBJ2-7; V gene: TRBV7-2; clone size: -; D gene: TRBD2; CDR3 protein: CASSAAAGGNYEQYF; CDR3 DNA: TGTGCCAGCAGCGCGGCAGCGGGAGGGAACTACGAGCAGTACTTC
J gene: TRBJ1-1; V gene: TRBV7-3; clone size: -; D gene: -; CDR3 protein: CASSANSNTEAFF; CDR3 DNA: TGTGCCAGCAGCGCGAACAGCAACACTGAAGCTTTCTTT